These T cell receptor beta chains were read from a single sample in a study of control samples from healthy donors and cancer patients. Only in-frame clones appear in the TCRdb table, and some are missing; sequencing was by immunoSEQ multiplex PCR. The sample has fewer than 95,000 clones, roughly nine tenths seen once. Sequencing was performed on blood. The receptors stem from a man in his thirties or forties in good health. CDR3s leave out the opening cysteine and the closing phenylalanine or tryptophan. A D gene is named only where the DNA matches it firmly.

V,D,CDR3
TRBV5-1,-,ASSWGSSRGTDTQY
TRBV11-2,-,ASSFAQQNTEAF
TRBV6-5,-,ASSTGHPSTDTQY
TRBV15,TRBD1,ATSRSPGTGYNEQF
TRBV7-9,-,ASSPQGMAGDEQF
TRBV10-3,-,AISQGGTTDTQY
TRBV4-1,-,ASSQDSTGGWAEAF
TRBV24-1,-,ATSDGPRETQY
TRBV4-1,-,ASSTQRGDNQPQH
TRBV14,-,ASSHHRRTENQETQY
TRBV24-1,TRBD1,ATRAGTGEGGELF
TRBV2,-,ASSVADQPQH
TRBV30,-,AWSRGPGTGELF
TRBV4-2,-,ASSQDSLHTEAF
TRBV7-9,TRBD1,ASSSTGAVGNTIY
TRBV15,-,ATSRDRRDNEQF
TRBV6-5,-,ASSSPRSADTQY
TRBV15,-,ATSRVGGTEAF
TRBV25-1,TRBD1,ASSGTTGGIGSPLH
TRBV15,TRBD2,ATSRDPSGENEQF
TRBV29-1,TRBD1,SVPGQGRGYGYT
TRBV11-3,-,ASSLGKEEAF
TRBV6-5,-,ASTITGWSNQPQH
TRBV6-1,TRBD1,ASREQGAKGNSPLH
TRBV28,TRBD1,ASTQGDEKLF
TRBV5-4,-,ASSLARGDGYT
TRBV27,-,ASSFTVNYGYT
TRBV5-1,-,ASSLIPLTDYGYT
TRBV6-1,-,ASSEGGAPNTGELF
TRBV27,-,ASSLSSQAYGYT
TRBV6-5,-,ASSYQGSPYEQY
TRBV4-2,-,ASSLGGQSNEQF
TRBV5-1,-,ASSLANGEAF
TRBV18,-,ASSRDGESAGYT
TRBV6-2/TRBV6-3,-,ASSGGSNTEAF
TRBV5-1,-,ASSLDGVNQETQY
TRBV6-1,-,ASSEGWGGGTEAF
TRBV30,-,AWSVTENYGYT
TRBV28,-,ASLRDGIIGYT
TRBV1,-,TSGGDRVTYNEQF
TRBV30,-,AWSVLGRGNQPQH
TRBV2,-,ASIRLLNSPLH
TRBV2,-,ASRGLGTEAF
TRBV18,-,ASSSRRDYGYT
TRBV9,-,ASSVYSGGTDTQY
TRBV27,-,ASSAAPTGQPQH
TRBV19,-,ASSIRPGPYEQY
TRBV7-3,TRBD2,ASTDGLAGNEQF
TRBV6-6,-,ASSYRGAQGNTIY
TRBV5-6,-,ASSLRRGFWGTEAF
TRBV11-3,TRBD1,ASSLASGTGLYNEQF
TRBV11-2,-,ASSSGPEKETQY
TRBV3-1/TRBV3-2,TRBD2,ASSHQPASGGLADTQY